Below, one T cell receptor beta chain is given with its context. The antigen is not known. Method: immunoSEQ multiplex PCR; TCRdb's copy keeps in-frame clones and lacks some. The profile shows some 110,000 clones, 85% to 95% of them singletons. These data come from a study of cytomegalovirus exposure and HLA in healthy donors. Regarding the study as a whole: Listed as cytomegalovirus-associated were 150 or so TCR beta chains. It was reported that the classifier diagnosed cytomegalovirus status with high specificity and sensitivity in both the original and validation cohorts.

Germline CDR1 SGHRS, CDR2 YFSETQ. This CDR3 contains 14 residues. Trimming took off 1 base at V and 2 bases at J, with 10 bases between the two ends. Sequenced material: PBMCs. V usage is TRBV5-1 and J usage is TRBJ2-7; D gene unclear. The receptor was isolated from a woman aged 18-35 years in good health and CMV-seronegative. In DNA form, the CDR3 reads TGCGCCAGCAGCTTGTTGATAGCCCCCTACGAGCAGTACTTC. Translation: CASSLLIAPYEQYF.